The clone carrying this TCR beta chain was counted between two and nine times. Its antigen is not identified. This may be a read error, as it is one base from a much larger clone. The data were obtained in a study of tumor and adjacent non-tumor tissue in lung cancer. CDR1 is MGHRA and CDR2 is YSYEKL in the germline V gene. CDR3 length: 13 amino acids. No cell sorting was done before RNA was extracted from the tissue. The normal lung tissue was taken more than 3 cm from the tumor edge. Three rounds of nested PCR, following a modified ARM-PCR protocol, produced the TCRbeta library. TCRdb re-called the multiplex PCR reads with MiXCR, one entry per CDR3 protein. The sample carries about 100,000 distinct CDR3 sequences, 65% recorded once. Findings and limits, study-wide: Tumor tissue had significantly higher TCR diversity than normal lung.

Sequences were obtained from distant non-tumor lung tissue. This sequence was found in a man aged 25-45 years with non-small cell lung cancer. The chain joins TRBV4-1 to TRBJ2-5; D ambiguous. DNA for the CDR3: TGCGTCAGCAGCCAATCCCCCGGGGAGACCCAGTACTTC. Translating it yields CVSSQSPGETQYF.